This T cell receptor (beta chain) emerged from a study of cytomegalovirus exposure and HLA in healthy donors. Overall study findings and caveats: A link between a missense DCLRE1C variant and TCR beta V- and J-gene trimming emerged from a later analysis. Presence/absence analyses assumed roughly uniform sequencing depth across donors. An analysis that came later showed most CMV-associated TCR beta chains appearing HLA-restricted.

The CDR3 is made up of 15 amino acids. From germline, CDR1 is MDHEN and CDR2 SYDVKM. J was trimmed by 5 bases and V by 3 bases; bases with no gene match: 9. The PCR made use of 60 Vbeta and 13 Jbeta primers. Using immunoSEQ multiplex PCR, the repertoire was profiled, and TCRdb retains in-frame clones only, with some absent. The table records around 97,000 clones, around 73% of them present only once. A remark on this clone: The target antigen is unknown.

This rearrangement joins TRBV28 to TRBJ2-5; the match to TRBD1 covers 7 bases. Material: PBMCs. This receptor was identified in a man aged 40-50 years in good health and CMV-seronegative. The CDR3 here is CASSLTRQGPETQYF. CDR3 nucleotides: TGTGCCAGCAGTTTGACCCGACAGGGTCCGGAGACCCAGTACTTC.